This entry concerns a single TCR beta chain. No antigen is known for it. V was cut by 1 base and J by 7 bases, with 17 bases left in between. The CDR3 is 15 residues long. Germline CDR1 SGHAT, CDR2 FQDESV (reference sequence). TCRdb keeps only in-frame clones here, not all; method: immunoSEQ multiplex PCR. The data show 100,000 to 150,000 clones, with about 89% seen just once and about 29% held by the top ten. This entry is derived from a study of T cell responses to AZD1222 COVID-19 vaccine. Points from the study as a whole: None of the repertoires were sampled until the peak T cell response had passed.

Source: peripheral blood, taken on day 0 of AZD1222 vaccination. This sequence was found in an adult in good health. J is TRBJ2-7 and V is TRBV11-1; D uncertain. CDR3 sequence: CASSLDPSSPREQYF. The CDR3 DNA reads as TGTGCCAGCAGCTTAGACCCCTCTTCGCCTCGTGAGCAGTACTTC.